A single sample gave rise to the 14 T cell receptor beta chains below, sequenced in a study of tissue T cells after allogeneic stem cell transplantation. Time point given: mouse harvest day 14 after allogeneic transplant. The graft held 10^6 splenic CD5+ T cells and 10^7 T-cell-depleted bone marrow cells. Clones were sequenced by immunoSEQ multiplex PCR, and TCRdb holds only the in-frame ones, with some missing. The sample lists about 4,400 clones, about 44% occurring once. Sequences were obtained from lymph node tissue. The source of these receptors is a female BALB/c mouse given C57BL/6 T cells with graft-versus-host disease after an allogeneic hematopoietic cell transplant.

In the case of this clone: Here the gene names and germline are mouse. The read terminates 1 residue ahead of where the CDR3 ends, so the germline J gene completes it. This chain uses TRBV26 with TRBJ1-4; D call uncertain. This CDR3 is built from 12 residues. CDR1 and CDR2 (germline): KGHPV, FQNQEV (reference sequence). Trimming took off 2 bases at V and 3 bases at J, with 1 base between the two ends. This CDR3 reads CASSLPNERLFF. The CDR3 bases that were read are TGTGCCAGCAGTCTGCCCAACGAAAGATTATTT.

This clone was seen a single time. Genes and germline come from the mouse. CDR3 DNA, as far as it was read: TGTGCCAGCAGTCTGTCCGGGACAATCTATGCTGAGCAGTTC. Translated: CASSLSGTIYAEQF. The full CDR3 protein reads CASSLSGTIYAEQFF. The V and J genes are TRBV26 and TRBJ2-1, with D tentatively TRBD1 (6 bases). The read terminates 1 residue before the CDR3 end, so the remaining end is supplied by the germline J gene. The CDR3 totals 15 residues. Germline lookup yields CDR1 KGHPV and CDR2 FQNQEV (reference sequence). The V end lost 0 bases, the J end lost 3 bases, and 9 bases lay between the germline ends. The full variable domain, in which reference TRBV26 and TRBJ2-1 provide the parts outside the CDR3, is NSKVIQTPRYLVKGQGQKAKMRCIPEKGHPVVFWYQQNKNNEFKFLINFQNQEVLQQIDMTEKRFSAECPSNSPCSLEIQSSEAGDSALYLCASSLSGTIYAEQFFGPGTRLTVL.

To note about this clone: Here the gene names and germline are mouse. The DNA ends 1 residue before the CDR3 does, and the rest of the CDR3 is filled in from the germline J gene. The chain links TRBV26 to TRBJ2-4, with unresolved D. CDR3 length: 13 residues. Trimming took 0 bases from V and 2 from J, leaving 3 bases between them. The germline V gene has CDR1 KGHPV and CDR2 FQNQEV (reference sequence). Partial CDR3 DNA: TGTGCCAGCAGTCTGTCGTATCAAAACACCTTGTAC. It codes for CASSLSYQNTLY. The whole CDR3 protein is CASSLSYQNTLYF.

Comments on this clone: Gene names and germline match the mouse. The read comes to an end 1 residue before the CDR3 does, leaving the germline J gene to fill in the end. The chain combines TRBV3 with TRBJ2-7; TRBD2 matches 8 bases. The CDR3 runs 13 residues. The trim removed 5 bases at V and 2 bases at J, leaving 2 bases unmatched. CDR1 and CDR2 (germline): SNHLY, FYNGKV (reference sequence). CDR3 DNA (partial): TGTGCCAGCAGCCCGACTGGGGCCTATGAACAGTAC. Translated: CASSPTGAYEQY. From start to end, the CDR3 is CASSPTGAYEQYF.

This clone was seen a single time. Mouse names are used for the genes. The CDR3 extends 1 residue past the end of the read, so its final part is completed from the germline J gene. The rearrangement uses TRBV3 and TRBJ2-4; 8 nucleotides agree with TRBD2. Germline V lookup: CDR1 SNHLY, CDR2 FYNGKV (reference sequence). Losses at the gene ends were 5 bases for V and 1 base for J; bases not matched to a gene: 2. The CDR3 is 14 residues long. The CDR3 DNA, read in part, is TGTGCCAGCAGCGAACTGGGGGGTCAAAACACCTTGTAC. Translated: CASSELGGQNTLY. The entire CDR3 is CASSELGGQNTLYF.

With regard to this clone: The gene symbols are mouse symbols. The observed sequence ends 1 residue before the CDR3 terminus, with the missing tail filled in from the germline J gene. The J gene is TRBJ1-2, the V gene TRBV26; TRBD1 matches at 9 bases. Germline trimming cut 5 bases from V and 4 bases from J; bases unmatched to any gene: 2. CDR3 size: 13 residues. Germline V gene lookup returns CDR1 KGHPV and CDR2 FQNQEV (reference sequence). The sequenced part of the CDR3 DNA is TGTGCCAGCAGTTTACAGGGGGCCTCCGACTACACC. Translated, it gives CASSLQGASDYT. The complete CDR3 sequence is CASSLQGASDYTF.

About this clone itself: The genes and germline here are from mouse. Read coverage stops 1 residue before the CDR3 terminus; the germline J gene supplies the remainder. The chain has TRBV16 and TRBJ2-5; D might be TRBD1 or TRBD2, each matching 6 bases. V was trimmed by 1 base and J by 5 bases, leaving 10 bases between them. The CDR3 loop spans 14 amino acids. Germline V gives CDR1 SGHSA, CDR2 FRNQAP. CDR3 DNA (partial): TGTGCAAGCAGCTTAGGGGGGCGCAGAGACACCCAGTAC. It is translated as CASSLGGRRDTQY. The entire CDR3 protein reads CASSLGGRRDTQYF.

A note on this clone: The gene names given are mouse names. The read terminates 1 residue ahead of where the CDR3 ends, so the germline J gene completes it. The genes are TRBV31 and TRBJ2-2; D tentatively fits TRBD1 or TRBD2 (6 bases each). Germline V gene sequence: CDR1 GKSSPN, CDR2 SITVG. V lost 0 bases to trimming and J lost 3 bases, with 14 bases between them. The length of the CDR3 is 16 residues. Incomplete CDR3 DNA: TGTGCCTGGAGTCTAGGGGGGAGTGCGGACACCGGGCAGCTCTAC. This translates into CAWSLGGSADTGQLY. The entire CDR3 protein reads CAWSLGGSADTGQLYF.

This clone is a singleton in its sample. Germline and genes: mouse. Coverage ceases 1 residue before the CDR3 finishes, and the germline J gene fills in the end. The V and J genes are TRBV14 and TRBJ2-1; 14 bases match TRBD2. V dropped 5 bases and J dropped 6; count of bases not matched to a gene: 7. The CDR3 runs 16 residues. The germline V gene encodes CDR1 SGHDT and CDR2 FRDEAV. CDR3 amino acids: CASRGLGGRGGAEQFF. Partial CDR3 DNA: TGTGCCAGCAGGGGACTGGGGGGGCGTGGGGGTGCTGAGCAGTTC.

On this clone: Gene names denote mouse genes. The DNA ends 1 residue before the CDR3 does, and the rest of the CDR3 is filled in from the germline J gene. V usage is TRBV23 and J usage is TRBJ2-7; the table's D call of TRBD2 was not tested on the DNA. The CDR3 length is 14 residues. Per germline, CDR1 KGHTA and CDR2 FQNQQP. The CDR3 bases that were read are TGCTCCAGCAGTCAAACTGGGGCCTCCTATGAACAGTAC. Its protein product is CSSSQTGASYEQY. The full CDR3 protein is CSSSQTGASYEQYF.

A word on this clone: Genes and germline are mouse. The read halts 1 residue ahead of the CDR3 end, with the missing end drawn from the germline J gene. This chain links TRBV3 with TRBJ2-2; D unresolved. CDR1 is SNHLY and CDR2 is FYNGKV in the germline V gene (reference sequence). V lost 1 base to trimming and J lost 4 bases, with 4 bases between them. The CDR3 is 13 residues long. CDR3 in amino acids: CASSLEGTGQLYF. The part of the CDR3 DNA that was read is TGTGCCAGCAGCTTAGAGGGCACCGGGCAGCTCTAC. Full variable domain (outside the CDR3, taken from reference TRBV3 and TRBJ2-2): GPKVLQIPSHQIIDMGQMVTLNCDPVSNHLYFYWYKQILGQQMEFLVNFYNGKVMEKSKLFKDQFSVERPDGSYFTLKIQPTALEDSAVYFCASSLEGTGQLYFGEGSKLTVL.

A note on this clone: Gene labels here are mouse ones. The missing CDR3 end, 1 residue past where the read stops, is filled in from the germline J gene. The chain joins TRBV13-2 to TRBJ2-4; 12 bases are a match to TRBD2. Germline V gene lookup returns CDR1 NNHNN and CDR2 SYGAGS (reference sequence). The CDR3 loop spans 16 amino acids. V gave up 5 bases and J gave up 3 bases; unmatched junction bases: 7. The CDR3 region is CASGDWGGAGQNTLYF. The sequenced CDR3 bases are TGTGCCAGCGGAGACTGGGGGGGCGCTGGACAAAACACCTTGTAC.

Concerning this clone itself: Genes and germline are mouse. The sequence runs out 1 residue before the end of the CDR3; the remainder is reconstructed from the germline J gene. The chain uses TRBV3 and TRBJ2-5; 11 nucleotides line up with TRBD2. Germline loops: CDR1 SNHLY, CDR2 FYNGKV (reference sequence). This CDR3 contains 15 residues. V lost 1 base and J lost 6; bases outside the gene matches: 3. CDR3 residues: CASSLDWGGADTQYF. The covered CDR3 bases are TGTGCCAGCAGCTTAGACTGGGGGGGCGCCGACACCCAGTAC.

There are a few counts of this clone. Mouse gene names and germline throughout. CDR3 DNA, as far as it was read: TGCACCTGCAGTGCCGCGGGGTCCTATGCTGAGCAGTTC. Translated: CTCSAAGSYAEQF. The CDR3 as a whole reads CTCSAAGSYAEQFF. This sequence joins TRBV1 and TRBJ2-1; D uncertain. The read gets to within 1 residue of the CDR3 end, and the germline J gene fills in the rest. V lost 3 bases, J lost 3 bases, and 9 bases lay in between. Looked up from germline, CDR1 is NSQYPW and CDR2 is LRSPGD (reference sequence). The CDR3 runs 14 residues.